This TCR beta chain was sequenced for a study of T-cell reconstitution after alpha-beta-depleted transplantation in children. Germline values: CDR1 ENHRY, CDR2 SYGVKD. V was shortened by 3 bases and J by 15 bases, with 12 bases between the two germline ends. The CDR3 is 11 residues long. Unique molecular identifiers were used in preparing the TCRbeta library. Via MiXCR, TCRdb re-called the PCR reads, giving one row per CDR3 protein. Of more than 550,000 distinct CDR3 sequences in the sample, 10% were seen once. This clonotype was counted at least ten times. V and J are TRBV10-3 and TRBJ2-1; D uncertain. The sequence was collected from a human donor who donated a stem cell graft to a child with acute myeloid leukemia. The source was PBMCs from the stem cell graft donor, collected from the stem cell graft. The CDR3 reads CAISDQSAPFF. CDR3 coding DNA: TGTGCCATCAGTGACCAGTCGGCCCCGTTCTTC.